This paragraph reports one T cell receptor beta chain. Its antigen is as yet unknown. The data stem from a study of blood T cells in healthy people across ages. Whole-study results and caveats: Greater diversity and more naive CD4+ cells were seen in long-lived donors than in aged donors. The fall in TCR beta diversity per million T cells was roughly linear with age.

There are 15 residues in the CDR3. Germline V gene sequence: CDR1 SGHVS, CDR2 FQNEAQ. V was pared by 5 bases and J by 4 bases, with 18 bases between. The second PCR ran 7 to 11 cycles with a sample-barcoded 5' primer and J-beta primers. Each cDNA molecule was tagged by a template-switch adaptor that had 12 random nucleotides. TCRdb itself ran the 5' RACE reads through MiXCR, one entry per CDR3 protein. The table records about 1.4 million distinct CDR3 sequences, approximately 59% of them present only once. Sequenced: blood. The chain carries TRBV7-8 and TRBJ2-7; D may be TRBD2 (5 bases). The sequence came from a man younger than 35 in good health. The CDR3: CASSKSGLGSYEQYF. Written as DNA, the CDR3 is TGTGCCAGCAGCAAAAGCGGACTGGGATCGTACGAGCAGTACTTC.